A single sample is the source of the 20 T cell receptor beta chains below, sequenced in a study of cytomegalovirus exposure and HLA in healthy donors. The primer mix had 60 Vbeta and 13 Jbeta primers. Here immunoSEQ multiplex PCR was the method, and the copy in TCRdb shows in-frame clones only, minus some. This table holds some 180,000 clones, over 75% found once. Sequenced input: PBMCs. These receptors all stem from a woman younger than 45 in good health and CMV-seronegative.

This chain connects TRBV5-1 to TRBJ2-6; D remains unclear. The CDR3 is 15 amino acids. Germline V gene data show CDR1 as SGHRS and CDR2 as YFSETQ. The V and J ends lost 0 bases and 2 bases respectively, with 6 bases between them. The CDR3 sequence is CASSLAVTGANVLTF. CDR3 sequence (DNA): TGCGCCAGCAGCTTGGCTGTAACTGGGGCCAACGTCCTGACTTTC.

The rearrangement links TRBV11-2 to TRBJ1-5; unclear D gene. Germline V gene data show CDR1 as SGHAT and CDR2 as FQNNGV. The CDR3 is made up of 13 amino acids. V was trimmed by 2 bases and J by 6 bases, leaving 8 bases between them. CDR3 sequence: CASSLSLAQPQHF. The CDR3 DNA reads as TGTGCCAGCAGCTTATCGCTAGCTCAGCCCCAGCATTTT.

V gene TRBV2 combines with J gene TRBJ1-4; the D gene is possibly TRBD1 (5 bases). In germline, CDR1 is SNHLY, CDR2 FYNNEI. Trimming removed 4 bases from V and 6 bases from J, with 15 bases in between. This CDR3 has 15 amino acids. The CDR3 region is CASSGWASGDEKLFF. CDR3 sequence (DNA): TGTGCCAGCAGTGGTTGGGCATCGGGGGATGAAAAACTGTTTTTT.

The chain uses TRBV5-1 and TRBJ2-7; maybe TRBD1 (5 bases). The germline CDR1 and CDR2 sequences are SGHRS and YFSETQ. The CDR3 loop spans 14 amino acids. V was cut by 4 bases and J by 2 bases, with 13 bases left in between. The CDR3 loop is CASSPDIPTYEQYF. CDR3 coding DNA: TGCGCCAGCAGCCCGGACATTCCAACCTACGAGCAGTACTTC.

The V and J genes are TRBV5-6 and TRBJ2-5, with 7 bases fitting TRBD2. The CDR3 loop spans 14 amino acids. Per germline, CDR1 SGHDT and CDR2 YYEEEE. With V trimmed by 0 bases and J by 5 bases, 4 bases remained unmatched. The CDR3 loop reads CASSLAVSGETQYF. CDR3 coding DNA: TGTGCCAGCAGCTTGGCAGTTAGCGGGGAGACCCAGTACTTC.

The CDR3 sequence is CASSVFGLLVETQYF. CDR3 sequence (DNA): TGTGCCAGCAGCGTATTTGGGCTATTGGTGGAGACCCAGTACTTC. The V call is TRBV9, the J call TRBJ2-5; the D is unclear. This CDR3 comprises 15 residues. In germline, CDR1 is SGDLS, CDR2 YYNGEE. V was clipped by 1 base and J by 5 bases, with 15 bases between them. Full variable domain (rest looked up from reference TRBV9 and TRBJ2-5): DSGVTQTPKHLITATGQRVTLRCSPRSGDLSVYWYQQSLDQGLQFLIQYYNGEERAKGNILERFSAQQFPDLHSELNLSSLELGDSALYFCASSVFGLLVETQYFGPGTRLLVL.

In regard to this clone: This sample also contains other DNA sequences that code for the same CDR3. The J gene is TRBJ2-1, the V gene TRBV5-1; TRBD2 is a possible D gene (6 bases). Germline assignment: CDR1 SGHRS and CDR2 YFSETQ. V was shortened by 4 bases and J by 6 bases, with 11 bases between the two germline ends. The CDR3 sequence is 13 residues long. DNA for the CDR3: TGCGCCAGCAGCGTCACGGGACTCAATGAGCAGTTCTTC. Translated: CASSVTGLNEQFF.

The V gene is TRBV27, the J gene TRBJ2-3; 9 nucleotides line up with TRBD2. The CDR3 sequence is 20 residues long. The V gene end was trimmed by 4 bases and the J gene end by 0 bases; junction bases not matched to a gene: 17. Germline V gives CDR1 MNHEY, CDR2 SMNVEV (reference sequence). The CDR3 protein is CASSSRTWAGGPSSTDTQYF. In nucleotides, the CDR3 is TGTGCCAGCAGTTCGCGGACTTGGGCGGGGGGGCCGTCGAGCACAGATACGCAGTATTTT.

The chain is built from TRBV7-7 and TRBJ2-5; maybe TRBD2 (5 bases). Germline CDR1 and CDR2: SSHAT and FNYEAQ (reference sequence). This CDR3 spans 13 amino acids. The V end lost 2 bases, the J end lost 3 bases, and 7 bases lay between the germline ends. CDR3 region: CASSLPGKETQYF. Written as DNA, the CDR3 is TGTGCCAGCAGCTTACCGGGAAAAGAGACCCAGTACTTC. The whole variable domain, filled in from reference TRBV7-7 and TRBJ2-5, reads GAGVSQSPRYKVTKRGQDVTLRCDPISSHATLYWYQQALGQGPEFLTYFNYEAQPDKSGLPSDRFSAERPEGSISTLTIQRTEQRDSAMYRCASSLPGKETQYFGPGTRLLVL.

The chain links TRBV5-5 to TRBJ2-7; the match to TRBD1 covers 9 bases. The CDR3 length is 16 residues. Germline CDR1 is SGHKS and CDR2 is YYEKEE (reference sequence). V lost 2 bases, J lost 0 bases, and 6 bases stayed unmatched. The CDR3 here is CASSLGTGSNSYEQYF. The CDR3, as DNA: TGTGCCAGCAGCTTAGGGACAGGGAGTAACTCCTACGAGCAGTACTTC.

The rearrangement uses TRBV2 and TRBJ2-7; TRBD1 is a possible D gene (5 bases). The germline V gene has CDR1 SNHLY and CDR2 FYNNEI. The CDR3 has 12 residues. With 6 bases removed from V and 9 bases from J, the gap between germline ends came to 15 bases. This chain's CDR3 is CASREDKGRQYF. The CDR3 nucleotides are TGTGCCAGCAGAGAGGACAAGGGGCGGCAGTACTTC.

The CDR3 sequence: CAWSVRSGVSGYGYTF. The DNA of the CDR3 is TGTGCCTGGAGTGTCAGATCGGGGGTATCGGGCTATGGCTACACCTTC. This sequence joins TRBV30 and TRBJ1-2; D possibly corresponds to TRBD1 (5 bases). Trimming removed 0 bases at V and 4 bases at J, with 18 bases between. The CDR3 is 16 amino acids. CDR1 is GTSNPN and CDR2 is SVGIG in the germline V gene (reference sequence). Drawing the rest from reference TRBV30 and TRBJ1-2, the complete variable domain is SQTIHQWPATLVQPVGSPLSLECTVEGTSNPNLYWYRQAAGRGLQLLFYSVGIGQISSEVPQNLSASRPQDRQFILSSKKLLLSDSGFYLCAWSVRSGVSGYGYTFGSGTRLTVV.

The chain carries TRBV5-1 and TRBJ2-1, with a tentative D call TRBD2 (6 bases). The CDR3 runs to 15 residues. The germline V and J ends were trimmed by 0 bases and 0 bases, with 7 bases remaining between them. CDR1 is SGHRS and CDR2 is YFSETQ in the germline V gene. CDR3 region: CASSLDGGSYNEQFF. The CDR3 DNA is TGCGCCAGCAGCTTGGACGGGGGCTCCTACAATGAGCAGTTCTTC.

This chain uses TRBV19 with TRBJ2-1, with 9 nucleotides matching TRBD2. Trimming removed 7 bases from V and 0 bases from J; junction bases left unmatched: 13. The CDR3 extends over 18 amino acids. Per germline, CDR1 LNHDA and CDR2 SQIVND (reference sequence). The CDR3 DNA reads as TGTGCCAGTACAACCCTATACCCAGCGGGGGGCTCCTACAATGAGCAGTTCTTC. Translated: CASTTLYPAGGSYNEQFF.

This CDR3 reads CASEAPAGEQYF. The CDR3 bases are TGTGCCAGCGAGGCCCCCGCCGGCGAGCAGTACTTC. The gene calls are TRBV6-1 and TRBJ2-7; D unresolved. Trimming removed 8 bases at V and 6 bases at J, with 14 bases between. The CDR3 runs 12 residues. Germline-derived CDR1 and CDR2 are MNHNS and SASEGT.

This clone was counted once. V usage is TRBV30 and J usage is TRBJ2-3; the match to TRBD1 covers 7 bases. Losses at the gene ends were 3 bases for V and 5 bases for J; bases not matched to a gene: 2. Germline CDR1 GTSNPN, CDR2 SVGIG (reference sequence). This CDR3 region has 12 residues. Written as DNA, the CDR3 is TGTGCCTGGAGCCCAGGGGGAGATACGCAGTATTTT. This gives the protein CAWSPGGDTQYF.

The CDR3 nucleotides read TGTGCCAGCAGCCCCCGAGGGGGGGCAGTGGGAGGCTACACCTTC. This sequence encodes CASSPRGGAVGGYTF. This chain links TRBV9 with TRBJ1-2; the D gene is possibly TRBD1 (6 bases). Trimming took 4 bases from V and 8 from J, leaving 21 bases between them. The CDR3 contains 15 residues. In germline, CDR1 is SGDLS, CDR2 YYNGEE.

The gene calls are TRBV5-1 and TRBJ2-2, with 9 bases that match TRBD2. After removal of 4 bases from V and 1 base from J, the junction contained 5 bases not matched to a gene. Germline V gives CDR1 SGHRS, CDR2 YFSETQ. The CDR3 consists of 16 residues. This CDR3 reads CASSAVSGGNTGELFF. The CDR3 region has the DNA TGCGCCAGCAGCGCGGTTAGCGGGGGGAACACCGGGGAGCTGTTTTTT.

The chain links TRBV6-5 to TRBJ1-5; 7 positions agree with TRBD1. The CDR3 covers 15 residues. The V gene end was trimmed by 4 bases and the J gene end by 0 bases; junction bases not matched to a gene: 3. Germline V gene sequence: CDR1 MNHEY, CDR2 SVGAGI. CDR3 amino acids: CASSSDRNSNQPQHF. In DNA form, the CDR3 reads TGTGCCAGCAGTTCGGACAGGAATAGCAATCAGCCCCAGCATTTT.

The chain combines TRBV11-2 with TRBJ1-1; TRBD1 aligns across 11 bases. J gave up 1 base and V 9 bases, and 7 bases lay outside the gene matches. CDR1 is SGHAT and CDR2 is FQNNGV in the germline V gene. This CDR3 comprises 15 residues. The CDR3 bases are TGTGCCAGTAGCGGGACAGGGGGTAGGAACACTGAAGCTTTCTTT. Amino acids: CASSGTGGRNTEAFF. Full variable domain (rest looked up from reference TRBV11-2 and TRBJ1-1): EAGVAQSPRYKIIEKRQSVAFWCNPISGHATLYWYQQILGQGPKLLIQFQNNGVVDDSQLPKDRFSAERLKGVDSTLKIQPAKLEDSAVYLCASSGTGGRNTEAFFGQGTRLTVV.